The clone carrying this T cell receptor beta chain was observed once. As yet, its antigen is unknown. As to time point: week 35, safety follow-up. Every single dose of the vaccine, 300 ug of mutant IDH1 20-mer peptide, came with topical imiquimod. The sample belongs to a study of a mutant IDH1 vaccine in newly diagnosed glioma. Study summary: Patients previously underwent radiotherapy, temozolomide, or both, and most underwent both.

Here immunoSEQ multiplex PCR was the method, and the copy in TCRdb shows in-frame clones only, minus some. The sample contains some 70,000 clones, roughly 84% of which appear only once. Germline V gives CDR1 MNHEY, CDR2 SMNVEV (reference sequence). The CDR3 covers 13 residues. Trimming cost V 1 base and J 3 bases, with 6 bases left between them. The chain recombines TRBV27 with TRBJ1-2, with D possibly TRBD1 on 5 matching bases. This material consisted of PBMCs, taken from a glioma patient whose treatment included an IDH1 peptide vaccine. This receptor was obtained from a man younger than 35 with glioma. The CDR3 here is CASSLWGHYGYTF. Written as DNA, the CDR3 is TGTGCCAGCAGTTTATGGGGCCACTATGGCTACACCTTC.